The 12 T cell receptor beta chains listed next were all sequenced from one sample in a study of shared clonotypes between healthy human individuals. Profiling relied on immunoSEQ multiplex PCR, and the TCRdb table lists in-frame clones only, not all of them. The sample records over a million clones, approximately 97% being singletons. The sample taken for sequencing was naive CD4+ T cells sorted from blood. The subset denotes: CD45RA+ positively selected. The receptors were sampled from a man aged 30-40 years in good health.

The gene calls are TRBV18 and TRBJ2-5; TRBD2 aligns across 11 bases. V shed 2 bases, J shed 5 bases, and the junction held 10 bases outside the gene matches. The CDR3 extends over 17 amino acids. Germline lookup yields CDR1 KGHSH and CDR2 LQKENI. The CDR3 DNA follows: TGTGCCAGCTCACCAGAGGGAGGACTAGCGGGTGGTGAGACCCAGTACTTC. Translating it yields CASSPEGGLAGGETQYF.

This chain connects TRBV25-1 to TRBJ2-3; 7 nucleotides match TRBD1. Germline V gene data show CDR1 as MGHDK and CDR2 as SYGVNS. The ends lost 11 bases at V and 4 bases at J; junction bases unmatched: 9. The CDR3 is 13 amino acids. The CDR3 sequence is CAVQGVVADTQYF. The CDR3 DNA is TGTGCCGTCCAGGGGGTGGTCGCAGATACGCAGTATTTT.

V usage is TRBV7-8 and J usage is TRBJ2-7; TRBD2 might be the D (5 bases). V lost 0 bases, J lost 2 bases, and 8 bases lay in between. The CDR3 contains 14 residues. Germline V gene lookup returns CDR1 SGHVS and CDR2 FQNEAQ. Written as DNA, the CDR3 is TGTGCCAGCAGCTTAGCGAGGGCGGCCTACGAGCAGTACTTC. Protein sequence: CASSLARAAYEQYF.

CDR3 sequence: CSVNRLLFTQETQYF. The CDR3 DNA sequence: TGCAGCGTTAACCGACTCTTGTTTACTCAAGAGACCCAGTACTTC. The J gene is TRBJ2-5, the V gene TRBV29-1; no clear D gene. The V end lost 5 bases, the J end lost 2 bases, and 18 bases lay between the germline ends. Looked up from germline, CDR1 is SQVTM and CDR2 is ANQGSEA. This CDR3 is 15 amino acids long.

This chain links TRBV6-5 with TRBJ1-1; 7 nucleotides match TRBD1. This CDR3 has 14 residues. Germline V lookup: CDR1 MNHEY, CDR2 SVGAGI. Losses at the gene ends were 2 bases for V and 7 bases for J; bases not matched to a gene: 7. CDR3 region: CASSYGTAGYEAFF. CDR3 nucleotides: TGTGCCAGCAGTTACGGGACAGCGGGTTATGAAGCTTTCTTT.

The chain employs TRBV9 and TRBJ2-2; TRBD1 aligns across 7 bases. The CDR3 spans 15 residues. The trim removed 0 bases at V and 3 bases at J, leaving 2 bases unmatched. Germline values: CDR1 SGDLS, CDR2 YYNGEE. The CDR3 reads CASSVEGTDTGELFF. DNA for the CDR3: TGTGCCAGCAGCGTAGAGGGGACAGACACCGGGGAGCTGTTTTTT.

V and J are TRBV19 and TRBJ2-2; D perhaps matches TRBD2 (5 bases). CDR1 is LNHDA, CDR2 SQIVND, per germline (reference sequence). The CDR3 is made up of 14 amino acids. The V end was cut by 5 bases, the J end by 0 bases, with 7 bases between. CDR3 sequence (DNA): TGTGCCAGTAGTTTCGGGACGAACACCGGGGAGCTGTTTTTT. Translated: CASSFGTNTGELFF.

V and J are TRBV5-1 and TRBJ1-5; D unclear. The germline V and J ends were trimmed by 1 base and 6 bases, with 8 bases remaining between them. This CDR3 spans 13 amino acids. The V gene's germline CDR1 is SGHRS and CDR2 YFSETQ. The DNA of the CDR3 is TGCGCCAGCAGCTTGACGGTAGGTCAGCCCCAGCATTTT. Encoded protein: CASSLTVGQPQHF.

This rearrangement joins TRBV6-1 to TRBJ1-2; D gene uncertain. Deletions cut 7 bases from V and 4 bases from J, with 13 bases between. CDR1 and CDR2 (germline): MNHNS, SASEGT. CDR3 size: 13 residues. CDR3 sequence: CASKDGPPYGYTF. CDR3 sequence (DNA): TGTGCCAGCAAGGATGGGCCGCCCTATGGCTACACCTTC.

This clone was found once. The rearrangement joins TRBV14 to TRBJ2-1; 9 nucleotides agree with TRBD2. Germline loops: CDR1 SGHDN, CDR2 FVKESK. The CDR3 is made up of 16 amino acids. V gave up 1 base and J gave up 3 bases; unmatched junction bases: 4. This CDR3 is CASSQGRLAVYNEQFF. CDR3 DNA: TGTGCCAGCAGCCAAGGAAGACTAGCGGTCTACAATGAGCAGTTCTTC.

This CDR3 is CASSFGQDENIQYF. The CDR3 DNA follows: TGTGCCAGCAGTTTTGGGCAGGACGAAAACATTCAGTACTTC. The chain joins TRBV28 to TRBJ2-4; D not resolved. The CDR3 has 14 residues. V lost 3 bases to trimming and J lost 5 bases, with 11 bases between them. Germline V gene lookup returns CDR1 MDHEN and CDR2 SYDVKM.

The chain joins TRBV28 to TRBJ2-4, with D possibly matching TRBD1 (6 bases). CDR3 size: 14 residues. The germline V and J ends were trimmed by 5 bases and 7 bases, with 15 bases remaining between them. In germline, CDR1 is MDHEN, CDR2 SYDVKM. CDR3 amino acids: CASSPAGVMNIQYF. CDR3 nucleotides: TGTGCCAGCAGTCCTGCAGGGGTTATGAACATTCAGTACTTC.